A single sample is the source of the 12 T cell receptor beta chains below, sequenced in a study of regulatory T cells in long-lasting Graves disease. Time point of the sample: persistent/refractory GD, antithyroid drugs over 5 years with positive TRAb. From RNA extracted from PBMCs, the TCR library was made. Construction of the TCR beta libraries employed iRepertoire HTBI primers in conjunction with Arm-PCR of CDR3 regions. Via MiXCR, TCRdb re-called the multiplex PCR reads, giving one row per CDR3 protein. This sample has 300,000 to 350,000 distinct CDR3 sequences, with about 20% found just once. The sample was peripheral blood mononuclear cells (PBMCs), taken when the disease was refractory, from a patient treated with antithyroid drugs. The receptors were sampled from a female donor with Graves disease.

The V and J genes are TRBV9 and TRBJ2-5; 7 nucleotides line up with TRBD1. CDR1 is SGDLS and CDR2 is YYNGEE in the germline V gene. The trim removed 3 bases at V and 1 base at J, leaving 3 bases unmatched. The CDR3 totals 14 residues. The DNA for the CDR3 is TGTGCCAGCAGCGCGGGACAGTCCCAAGAGACCCAGTACTTC. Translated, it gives CASSAGQSQETQYF.

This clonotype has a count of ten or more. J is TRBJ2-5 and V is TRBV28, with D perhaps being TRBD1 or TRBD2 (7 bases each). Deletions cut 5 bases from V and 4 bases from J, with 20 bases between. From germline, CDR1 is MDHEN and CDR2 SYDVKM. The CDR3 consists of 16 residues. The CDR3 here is CASSPGGRGARETQYF. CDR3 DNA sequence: TGTGCCAGCAGTCCAGGGGGTCGGGGGGCGCGAGAGACCCAGTACTTC.

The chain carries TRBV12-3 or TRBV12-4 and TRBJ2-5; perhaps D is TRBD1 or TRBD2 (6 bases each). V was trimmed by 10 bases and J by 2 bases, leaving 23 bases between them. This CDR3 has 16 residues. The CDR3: CAISGGGGSSQETQYF. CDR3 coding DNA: TGTGCCATAAGTGGAGGAGGGGGATCCTCGCAAGAGACCCAGTACTTC.

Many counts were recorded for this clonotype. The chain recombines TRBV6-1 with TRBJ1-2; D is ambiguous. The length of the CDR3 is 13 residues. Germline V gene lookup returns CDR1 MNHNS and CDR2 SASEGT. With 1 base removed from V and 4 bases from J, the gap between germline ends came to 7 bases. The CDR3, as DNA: TGTGCCAGCAGTGAAGACGGACGCTATGGCTACACCTTC. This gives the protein CASSEDGRYGYTF.

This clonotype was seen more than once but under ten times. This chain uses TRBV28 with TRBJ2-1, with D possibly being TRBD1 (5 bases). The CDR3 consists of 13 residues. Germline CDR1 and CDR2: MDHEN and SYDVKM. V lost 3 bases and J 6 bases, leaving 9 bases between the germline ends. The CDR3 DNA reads TGTGCCAGCAGTTTCGGACATAGCAATGAGCAGTTCTTC. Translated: CASSFGHSNEQFF.

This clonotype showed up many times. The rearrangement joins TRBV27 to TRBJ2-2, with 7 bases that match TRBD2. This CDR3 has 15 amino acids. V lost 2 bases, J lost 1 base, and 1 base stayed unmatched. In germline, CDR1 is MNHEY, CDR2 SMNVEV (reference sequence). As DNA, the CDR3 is TGTGCCAGCAGTTTAGCTAGCGGGAACACCGGGGAGCTGTTTTTT. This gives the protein CASSLASGNTGELFF.

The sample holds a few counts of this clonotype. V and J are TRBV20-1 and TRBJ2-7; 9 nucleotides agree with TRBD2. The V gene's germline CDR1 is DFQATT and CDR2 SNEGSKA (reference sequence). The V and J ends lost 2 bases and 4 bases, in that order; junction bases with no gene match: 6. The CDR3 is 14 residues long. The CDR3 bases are TGCAGTGCTAGAACCGTAGCGGGGGCTTACGAGCAGTACTTC. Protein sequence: CSARTVAGAYEQYF.

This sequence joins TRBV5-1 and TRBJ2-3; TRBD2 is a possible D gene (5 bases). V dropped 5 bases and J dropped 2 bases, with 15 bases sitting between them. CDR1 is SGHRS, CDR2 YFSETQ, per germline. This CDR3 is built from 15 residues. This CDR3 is CASRMGSLATDTQYF. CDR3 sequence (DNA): TGCGCCAGCAGGATGGGGTCCCTAGCCACAGATACGCAGTATTTT.

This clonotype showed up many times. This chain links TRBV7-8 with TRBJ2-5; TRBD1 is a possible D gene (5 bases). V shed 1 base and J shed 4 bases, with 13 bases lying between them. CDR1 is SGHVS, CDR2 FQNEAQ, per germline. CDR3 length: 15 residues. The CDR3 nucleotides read TGTGCCAGCAGCTTAGATGGCAGGGTTAGAGAGACCCAGTACTTC. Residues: CASSLDGRVRETQYF. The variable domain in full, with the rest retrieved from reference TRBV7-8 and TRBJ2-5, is GAGVSQSPRYKVAKRGQDVALRCDPISGHVSLFWYQQALGQGPEFLTYFQNEAQLDKSGLPSDRFFAERPEGSVSTLKIQRTQQEDSAVYLCASSLDGRVRETQYFGPGTRLLVL.

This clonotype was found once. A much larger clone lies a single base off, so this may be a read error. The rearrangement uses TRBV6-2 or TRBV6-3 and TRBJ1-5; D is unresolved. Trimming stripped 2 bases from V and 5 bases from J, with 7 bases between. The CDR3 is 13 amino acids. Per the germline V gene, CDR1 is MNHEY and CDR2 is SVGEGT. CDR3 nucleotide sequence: TGTGCCAGCAGTTACAGGATAGATCAGCCCCAGCATTTT. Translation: CASSYRIDQPQHF.

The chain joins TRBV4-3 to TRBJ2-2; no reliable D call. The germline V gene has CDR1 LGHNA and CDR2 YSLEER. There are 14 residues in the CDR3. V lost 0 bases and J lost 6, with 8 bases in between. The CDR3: CASSQDKASGELFF. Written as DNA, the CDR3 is TGCGCCAGCAGCCAAGATAAGGCATCCGGGGAGCTGTTTTTT.

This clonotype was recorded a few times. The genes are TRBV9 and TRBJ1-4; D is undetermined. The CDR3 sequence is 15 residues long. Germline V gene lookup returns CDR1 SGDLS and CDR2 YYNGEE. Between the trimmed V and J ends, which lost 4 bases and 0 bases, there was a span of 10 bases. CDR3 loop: CASSPWIATNEKLFF. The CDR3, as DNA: TGTGCCAGCAGCCCTTGGATTGCAACTAATGAAAAACTGTTTTTT.